The 18 T cell receptor beta chains in this list originate from one sample, sequenced in a study of a mutant IDH1 vaccine in newly diagnosed glioma. The antigens these receptors bind are not known. Time point: week 35, safety follow-up. Vaccinated patients received 300 ug of mutant IDH1 20-mer peptide per dose, with topical imiquimod. Clones were read by immunoSEQ multiplex PCR, and TCRdb kept only the in-frame ones, dropping some. The table includes around 53,000 clones, more than 60% detected once. The sample here was PBMCs, taken from a glioma patient whose treatment included an IDH1 peptide vaccine. The receptors here all came from a man between 40 and 49 years old with glioma.

The rearrangement joins TRBV5-1 to TRBJ1-4; perhaps TRBD1 as D (6 bases). CDR1 and CDR2 (germline): SGHRS, YFSETQ. The CDR3 has 14 residues. The germline V and J ends were trimmed by 2 bases and 5 bases, with 10 bases remaining between them. In nucleotides, the CDR3 is TGCGCCAGCAGCTTCGGGACAATGAATGAAAAACTGTTTTTT. Its protein is CASSFGTMNEKLFF. The complete variable domain, with remaining parts taken from reference TRBV5-1 and TRBJ1-4, reads KAGVTQTPRYLIKTRGQQVTLSCSPISGHRSVSWYQQTPGQGLQFLFEYFSETQRNKGNFPGRFSGRQFSNSRSEMNVSTLELGDSALYLCASSFGTMNEKLFFGSGTQLSVL.

V gene TRBV19 combines with J gene TRBJ1-5; the D is unclear. V dropped 4 bases and J dropped 7 bases, with 8 bases sitting between them. Germline CDR1 and CDR2: LNHDA and SQIVND (reference sequence). CDR3 length: 12 residues. The CDR3 spells CASSNLVQPQHF. For the CDR3, the DNA is TGTGCCAGTAGTAATCTCGTCCAGCCCCAGCATTTT.

The chain uses TRBV29-1 and TRBJ2-7, with TRBD1 matching 8 bases. CDR3 size: 14 residues. Germline assignment: CDR1 SQVTM and CDR2 ANQGSEA. The V and J ends lost 4 bases and 5 bases, in that order; junction bases with no gene match: 10. The CDR3 DNA reads as TGCAGCGTTGTGCGTGGACAGGGCTTGGACGAGCAGTACTTC. Its translation: CSVVRGQGLDEQYF.

This chain uses TRBV18 with TRBJ1-5; 7 bases line up with TRBD1. The CDR3 extends over 15 amino acids. V shed 3 bases and J 0 bases; nucleotides not matched to a gene: 2. The germline V gene encodes CDR1 KGHSH and CDR2 LQKENI. The CDR3 DNA is TGTGCCAGCTCACCGCAGGGGGATAGCAATCAGCCCCAGCATTTT. Translated: CASSPQGDSNQPQHF.

The chain uses TRBV5-4 and TRBJ2-5; D tentatively reads TRBD1 or TRBD2 (5 bases each). The germline V gene encodes CDR1 SGHNT and CDR2 YYREEE (reference sequence). The ends were cut back, 0 bases at V and 7 bases at J, with 10 bases in the middle. CDR3 length equals 13 residues. The CDR3 is CASSLVGRGTQYF. CDR3 bases: TGTGCCAGCAGCTTGGTGGGACGGGGGACCCAGTACTTC.

The chain has TRBV20-1 and TRBJ1-3; D call uncertain. Germline assignment: CDR1 DFQATT and CDR2 SNEGSKA (reference sequence). V was pared by 5 bases and J by 8 bases, with 10 bases between. The CDR3 sequence is 11 residues long. CDR3 protein: CSALREDTIYF. The CDR3 DNA sequence: TGCAGTGCTCTACGTGAGGACACCATATATTTT.

The chain recombines TRBV19 with TRBJ1-5; unclear D gene. The ends were cut back, 1 base at V and 5 bases at J, with 15 bases in the middle. This CDR3 is 16 amino acids long. Looked up from germline, CDR1 is LNHDA and CDR2 is SQIVND (reference sequence). The CDR3, as DNA: TGTGCCAGTAGTATAGTGCCCCAGGCCCTCCATCAGCCCCAGCATTTT. Translation gives CASSIVPQALHQPQHF.

There are a few counts of this clone. V and J are TRBV6-1 and TRBJ1-5, with TRBD1 matching over 7 bases. Trimming removed 6 bases from V and 6 bases from J; junction bases left unmatched: 11. CDR1 is MNHNS, CDR2 SASEGT, per germline. The CDR3 length is 15 residues. The CDR3 reads CASRNPTGAPQPQHF. Written as DNA, the CDR3 is TGTGCCAGCAGGAATCCAACAGGGGCTCCTCAGCCCCAGCATTTT.

The chain is built from TRBV2 and TRBJ1-2, with D possibly TRBD1 on 5 matching bases. The CDR3 runs 14 residues. Trimming left V 1 base short and J 2 bases short, with 8 bases between. CDR1 and CDR2 (germline): SNHLY, FYNNEI. The CDR3 sequence: CASSEEGRNYGYTF. CDR3 nucleotide sequence: TGTGCCAGCAGTGAAGAGGGACGGAACTATGGCTACACCTTC.

The chain employs TRBV27 and TRBJ2-1; D is unresolved. Germline CDR1 MNHEY, CDR2 SMNVEV (reference sequence). Deletions cut 3 bases from V and 5 bases from J, with 8 bases between. This CDR3 comprises 13 residues. The CDR3 DNA reads as TGTGCCAGCAGTTTTGGGTCCCACAATGAGCAGTTCTTC. This sequence encodes CASSFGSHNEQFF.

The chain uses TRBV15 and TRBJ2-7; 11 nucleotides match TRBD1. The CDR3 contains 15 residues. Per the germline V gene, CDR1 is LNHNV and CDR2 is YYDKDF (reference sequence). With V trimmed by 3 bases and J by 2 bases, 3 bases remained unmatched. The CDR3 DNA follows: TGTGCCACCAGCAGGGGACAGGGGGTCACCTACGAGCAGTACTTC. Protein sequence: CATSRGQGVTYEQYF. The full variable domain, with the rest looked up from reference TRBV15 and TRBJ2-7, is DAMVIQNPRYQVTQFGKPVTLSCSQTLNHNVMYWYQQKSSQAPKLLFHYYDKDFNNEADTPDNFQSRRPNTSFCFLDIRSPGLGDTAMYLCATSRGQGVTYEQYFGPGTRLTVT.

The chain joins TRBV13 to TRBJ2-7; no clear D gene. Per germline, CDR1 PRHDT and CDR2 FYEKMQ (reference sequence). This CDR3 spans 14 amino acids. The V gene lost 0 bases and the J gene lost 1 base, with 7 bases spanning the gap. The CDR3 DNA sequence: TGTGCCAGCAGCTTAGGCCAGCGATCCTACGAGCAGTACTTC. Amino acids: CASSLGQRSYEQYF.

This chain links TRBV29-1 with TRBJ2-2; no definite D call. V was pared by 5 bases and J by 0 bases, with 13 bases between. Germline V gene data show CDR1 as SQVTM and CDR2 as ANQGSEA. The CDR3 loop spans 15 amino acids. The CDR3 bases are TGCAGCGTTTCAACCGGCCCCGCGAACACCGGGGAGCTGTTTTTT. Translation gives CSVSTGPANTGELFF.

The chain recombines TRBV6-5 with TRBJ1-2; D unresolved. The CDR3 length is 13 residues. Germline CDR1 MNHEY, CDR2 SVGAGI. V was shortened by 4 bases and J by 6 bases, with 12 bases between the two germline ends. In nucleotides, the CDR3 is TGTGCCAGCAGTTTCCGTGGCGGGAATGGCTACACCTTC. Residues: CASSFRGGNGYTF.

The chain links TRBV18 to TRBJ2-3; D is unclear. The CDR3 loop spans 14 amino acids. From germline, CDR1 is KGHSH and CDR2 LQKENI. V dropped 4 bases and J dropped 0 bases, with 8 bases sitting between them. CDR3 sequence: CASSLQASTDTQYF. In DNA form, the CDR3 reads TGTGCCAGCTCACTCCAGGCAAGCACAGATACGCAGTATTTT.

The rearrangement uses TRBV5-6 and TRBJ1-2; D call uncertain. V lost 4 bases, J lost 4 bases, and 11 bases lay in between. Germline lookup yields CDR1 SGHDT and CDR2 YYEEEE. The CDR3 spans 13 residues. The CDR3 protein is CASSPGSAYGYTF. The CDR3 nucleotides are TGTGCCAGCAGCCCCGGGAGTGCCTATGGCTACACCTTC.

This chain connects TRBV7-2 to TRBJ2-7; TRBD1 aligns across 7 bases. The CDR3 runs 13 residues. The V gene end was trimmed by 5 bases and the J gene end by 3 bases; junction bases not matched to a gene: 4. Germline CDR1 and CDR2: SGHTA and FQGNSA. In DNA, the CDR3 is TGTGCCAGCAGCCAACGACAGGGCTACGAGCAGTACTTC. The encoded protein is CASSQRQGYEQYF. The variable domain in full, with the rest retrieved from reference TRBV7-2 and TRBJ2-7, is GAGVSQSPSNKVTEKGKDVELRCDPISGHTALYWYRQSLGQGLEFLIYFQGNSAPDKSGLPSDRFSAERTGGSVSTLTIQRTQQEDSAVYLCASSQRQGYEQYFGPGTRLTVT.

This chain joins TRBV6-5 and TRBJ1-1; D is unresolved. The V end was cut by 6 bases, the J end by 4 bases, with 18 bases between. The CDR3 runs 15 residues. The germline V gene encodes CDR1 MNHEY and CDR2 SVGAGI. CDR3 sequence: CASSSGVSRGTEAFF. CDR3 in DNA: TGTGCCAGCAGCAGTGGGGTTTCACGGGGCACTGAAGCTTTCTTT.